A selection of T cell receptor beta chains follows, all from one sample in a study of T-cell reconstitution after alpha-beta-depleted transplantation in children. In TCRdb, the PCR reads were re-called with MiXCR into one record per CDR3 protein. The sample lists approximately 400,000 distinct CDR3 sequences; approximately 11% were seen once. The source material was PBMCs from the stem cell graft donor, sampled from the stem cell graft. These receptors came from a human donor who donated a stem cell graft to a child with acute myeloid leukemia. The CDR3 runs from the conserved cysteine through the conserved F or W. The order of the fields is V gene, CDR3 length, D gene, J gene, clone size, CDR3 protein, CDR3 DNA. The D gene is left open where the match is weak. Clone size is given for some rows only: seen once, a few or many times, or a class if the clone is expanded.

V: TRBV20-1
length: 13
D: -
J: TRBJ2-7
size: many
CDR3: CSAIRSLTYEQYF
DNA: TGCAGTGCTATCCGTAGCCTAACCTACGAGCAGTACTTC

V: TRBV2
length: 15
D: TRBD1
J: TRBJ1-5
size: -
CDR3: CASSESQGAAQPQHF
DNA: TGTGCCAGCAGTGAATCCCAGGGGGCGGCCCAGCCCCAGCATTTT

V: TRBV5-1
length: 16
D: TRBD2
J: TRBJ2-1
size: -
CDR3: CASSYLAGTSYNEQFF
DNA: TGCGCCAGCAGCTACCTAGCGGGAACCTCCTACAATGAGCAGTTCTTC

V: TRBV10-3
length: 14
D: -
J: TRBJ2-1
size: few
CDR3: CAISRAGEYNEQFF
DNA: TGTGCCATCAGTAGGGCAGGGGAGTACAATGAGCAGTTCTTC

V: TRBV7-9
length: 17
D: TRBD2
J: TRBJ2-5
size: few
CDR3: CASSLGTSGRNKETQYF
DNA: TGTGCCAGCAGCTTAGGGACTAGCGGGAGGAACAAAGAGACCCAGTACTTC

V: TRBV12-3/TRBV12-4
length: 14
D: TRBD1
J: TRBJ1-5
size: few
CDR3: CASSLGTGTQPQHF
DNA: TGTGCCAGCAGTTTGGGGACAGGCACTCAGCCCCAGCATTTT

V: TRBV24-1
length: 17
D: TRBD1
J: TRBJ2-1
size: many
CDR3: CATSDSLSGTELSEQFF
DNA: TGTGCCACCAGTGATTCCCTCTCGGGGACAGAATTATCTGAGCAGTTCTTC

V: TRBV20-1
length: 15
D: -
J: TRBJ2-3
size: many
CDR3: CSAREGGSWTDTQYF
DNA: TGCAGTGCTAGAGAGGGGGGCAGTTGGACAGATACGCAGTATTTT

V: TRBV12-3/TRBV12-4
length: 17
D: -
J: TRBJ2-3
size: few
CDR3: CASRTRVLPTSTDTQYF
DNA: TGTGCCAGCAGGACTAGGGTATTGCCCACTAGCACAGATACGCAGTATTTT

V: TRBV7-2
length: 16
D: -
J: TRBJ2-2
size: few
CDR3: CASSPTPTPESGELFF
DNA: TGTGCCAGCAGCCCGACTCCGACTCCGGAGTCCGGGGAGCTGTTTTTT

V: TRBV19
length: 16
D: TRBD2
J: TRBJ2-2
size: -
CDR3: CASSGTSGSYTGELFF
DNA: TGTGCCAGTAGCGGGACTAGCGGGAGTTACACCGGGGAGCTGTTTTTT

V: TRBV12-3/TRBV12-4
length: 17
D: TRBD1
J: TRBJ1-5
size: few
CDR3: CASSLGRQGARNQPQHF
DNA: TGTGCCAGCAGTTTAGGAAGACAGGGGGCGCGAAATCAGCCCCAGCATTTT

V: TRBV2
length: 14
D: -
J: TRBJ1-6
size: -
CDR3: CASSETVYNSPLHF
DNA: TGTGCCAGCAGTGAGACAGTATATAATTCACCCCTCCACTTT

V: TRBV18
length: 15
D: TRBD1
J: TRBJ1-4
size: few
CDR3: CASSPSTGINEKLFF
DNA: TGTGCCAGCTCACCGTCGACAGGGATCAATGAAAAACTGTTTTTT

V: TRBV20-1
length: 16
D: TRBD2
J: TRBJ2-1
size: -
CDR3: CSAPMPLAGRENVQFF
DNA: TGCAGTGCTCCAATGCCGCTAGCGGGGAGGGAAAATGTGCAGTTCTTC

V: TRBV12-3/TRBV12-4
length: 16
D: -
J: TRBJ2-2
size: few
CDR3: CASSFLRGGGSGELFF
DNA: TGTGCCAGCAGTTTTCTCAGGGGCGGAGGGTCCGGGGAGCTGTTTTTT

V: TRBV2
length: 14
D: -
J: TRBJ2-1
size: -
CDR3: CASSELGAYNEQFF
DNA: TGTGCCAGCAGTGAATTGGGGGCCTACAATGAGCAGTTCTTC

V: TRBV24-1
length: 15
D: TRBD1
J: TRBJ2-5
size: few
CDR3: CATSESRDREKTQYF
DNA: TGTGCCACCAGTGAATCCCGAGACAGGGAAAAGACCCAGTACTTC

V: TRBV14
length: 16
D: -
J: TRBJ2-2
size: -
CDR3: CASSPLFDRDTGELFF
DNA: TGTGCCAGCAGCCCGCTTTTCGACAGAGACACCGGGGAGCTGTTTTTT

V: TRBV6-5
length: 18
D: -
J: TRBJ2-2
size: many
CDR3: CASSYSSDFLGGAGELFF
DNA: TGTGCCAGCAGTTACTCTTCAGACTTCCTCGGAGGGGCCGGGGAGCTGTTTTTT

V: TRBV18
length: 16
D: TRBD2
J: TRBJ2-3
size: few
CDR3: CASSPVAGGGADTQYF
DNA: TGTGCCAGCTCACCAGTGGCGGGGGGAGGCGCAGATACGCAGTATTTT

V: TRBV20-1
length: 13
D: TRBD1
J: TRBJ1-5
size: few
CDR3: CSATRQGNQPQHF
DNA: TGCAGTGCTACCCGACAGGGGAATCAGCCCCAGCATTTT

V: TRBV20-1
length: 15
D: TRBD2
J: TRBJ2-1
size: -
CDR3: CSAPTPLAGDNEQFF
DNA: TGCAGTGCTCCCACGCCACTAGCGGGAGATAATGAGCAGTTCTTC

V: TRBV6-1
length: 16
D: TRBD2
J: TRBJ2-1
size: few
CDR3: CASSPFGSGIYNEQFF
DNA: TGTGCCAGCAGCCCCTTTGGTAGCGGGATTTACAATGAGCAGTTCTTC

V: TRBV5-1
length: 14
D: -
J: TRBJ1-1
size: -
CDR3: CASSLLTQNTEAFF
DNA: TGCGCCAGCAGCTTGCTAACGCAGAACACTGAAGCTTTCTTT

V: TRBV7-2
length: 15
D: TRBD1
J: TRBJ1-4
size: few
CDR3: CASSFTGTANEKLFF
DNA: TGTGCCAGCAGCTTCACCGGGACAGCTAATGAAAAACTGTTTTTT

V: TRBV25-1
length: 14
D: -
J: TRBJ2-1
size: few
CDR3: CASSETASYNEQFF
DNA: TGTGCCAGCAGTGAGACGGCTAGCTACAATGAGCAGTTCTTC

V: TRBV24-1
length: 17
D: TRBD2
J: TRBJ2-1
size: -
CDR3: CATSEGPGLASYNEQFF
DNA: TGTGCCACCAGTGAAGGACCGGGACTAGCCTCCTACAATGAGCAGTTCTTC

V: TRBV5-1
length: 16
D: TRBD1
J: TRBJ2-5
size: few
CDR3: CASRTDRQGWGETQYF
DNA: TGCGCCAGCCGCACCGACCGACAGGGTTGGGGAGAGACCCAGTACTTC

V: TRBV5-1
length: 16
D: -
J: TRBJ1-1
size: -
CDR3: CASSLAPSGMNTEAFF
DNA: TGCGCCAGCAGCTTGGCACCCTCAGGGATGAACACTGAAGCTTTCTTT

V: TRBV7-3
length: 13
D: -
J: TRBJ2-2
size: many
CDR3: CASSSPNTGELFF
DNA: TGTGCCAGCAGCTCTCCGAACACCGGGGAGCTGTTTTTT

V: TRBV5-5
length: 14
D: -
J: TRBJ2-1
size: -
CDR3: CASRGVAIYNEQFF
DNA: TGTGCCAGCCGTGGTGTGGCGATCTACAATGAGCAGTTCTTC

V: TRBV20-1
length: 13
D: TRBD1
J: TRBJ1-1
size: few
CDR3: CSAARDSVAEAFF
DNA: TGCAGTGCCGCTAGGGACAGTGTCGCTGAAGCTTTCTTT

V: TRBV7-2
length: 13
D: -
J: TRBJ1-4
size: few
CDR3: CASRGGGSEKLFF
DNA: TGTGCCAGCCGCGGGGGAGGGAGTGAAAAACTGTTTTTT

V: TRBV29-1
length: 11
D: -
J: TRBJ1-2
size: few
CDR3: CSGTTGWGYTF
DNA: TGCAGCGGCACAACGGGCTGGGGCTACACCTTC

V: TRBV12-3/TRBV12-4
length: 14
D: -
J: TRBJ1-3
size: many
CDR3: CASSQDSSGNTIYF
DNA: TGTGCCAGCAGTCAGGATAGCTCTGGAAACACCATATATTTT

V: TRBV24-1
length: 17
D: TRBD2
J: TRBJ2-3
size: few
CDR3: CATSDSDSSGATDTQYF
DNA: TGTGCCACCAGTGATAGCGACTCTAGCGGGGCCACAGATACGCAGTATTTT

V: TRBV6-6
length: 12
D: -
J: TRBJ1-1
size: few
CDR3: CASTEDLYEAFF
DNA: TGTGCCAGCACAGAAGATCTCTATGAAGCTTTCTTT

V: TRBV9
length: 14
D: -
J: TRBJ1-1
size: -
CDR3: CASSVRAVNTEAFF
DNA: TGTGCCAGCAGCGTACGGGCAGTGAACACTGAAGCTTTCTTT

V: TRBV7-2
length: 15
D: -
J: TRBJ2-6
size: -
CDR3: CASSPHFAGANVLTF
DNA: TGTGCCAGCAGCCCTCATTTCGCTGGGGCCAACGTCCTGACTTTC

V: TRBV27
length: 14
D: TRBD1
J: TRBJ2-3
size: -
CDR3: CTSSQGTGPDTQYF
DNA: TGTACCAGCAGCCAAGGGACAGGGCCAGATACGCAGTATTTT

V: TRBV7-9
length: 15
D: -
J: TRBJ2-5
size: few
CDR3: CASSPLSANQETQYF
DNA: TGTGCCAGCAGCCCCCTGTCGGCCAACCAAGAGACCCAGTACTTC